A selection of T cell receptor beta chains follows, all from one sample in a study of radiotherapy plus CTLA-4 blockade in lung cancer. Repertoires were generated with immunoSEQ multiplex PCR, while TCRdb's copy carries only in-frame clones and drops some. In the table there are 35,000 to 40,000 clones, over 60% of which are singletons. The material sequenced was peripheral blood, taken from a patient treated with radiotherapy plus ipilimumab. The receptors originated from a human donor with non-small cell lung cancer who had stable disease on radiotherapy plus ipilimumab. The CDR3 runs from the conserved cysteine through the conserved F or W. A D gene is named only where the DNA matches it firmly. A row's size may be missing; if present it is once, few, many or a size class.

-	TRBD1	TRBJ2-1	16	TRBV11-2	CASSRTDRPYYNEQFF	TGTGCCAGCAGTCGTACGGACAGGCCGTACTACAATGAGCAGTTCTTC
-	TRBD2	TRBJ2-1	15	TRBV5-4	CASSFFSGAYNEQFF	TGTGCCAGCAGCTTTTTCAGCGGGGCTTACAATGAGCAGTTCTTC
-	-	TRBJ2-5	15	TRBV7-2	CASSLDGLARETQYF	TGTGCCAGCAGCTTAGACGGGCTAGCACGAGAGACCCAGTACTTC
-	-	TRBJ1-2	15	TRBV19	CASSIAAGANYGYTF	TGTGCCAGTAGTATAGCCGCGGGGGCCAACTATGGCTACACCTTC
few	-	TRBJ1-1	12	TRBV11-3	CASSLSRTEAFF	TGTGCCAGCAGCTTGTCCCGGACTGAAGCTTTCTTT
-	TRBD1	TRBJ2-3	15	TRBV6-1	CASTRTGGDTDTQYF	TGTGCCAGCACTAGGACAGGGGGGGACACAGATACGCAGTATTTT
-	-	TRBJ2-3	14	TRBV11-1	CASSLTVITDTQYF	TGTGCCAGCAGCTTAACGGTGATCACAGATACGCAGTATTTT
-	-	TRBJ1-5	15	TRBV6-6	CASSYGGVGNQPQHF	TGTGCCAGCAGTTATGGGGGGGTGGGCAATCAGCCCCAGCATTTT
-	-	TRBJ2-7	14	TRBV5-1	CASSLIAETYEQYF	TGCGCCAGCAGCTTGATAGCGGAGACATACGAGCAGTACTTC
-	-	TRBJ2-1	17	TRBV7-9	CASSSSVGVRYGNEQFF	TGTGCCAGCAGCTCCTCCGTCGGGGTACGATATGGCAATGAGCAGTTCTTC
-	-	TRBJ1-2	14	TRBV5-1	CASSLLPEDYGYTF	TGCGCCAGCAGCTTGTTGCCGGAGGACTATGGCTACACCTTC
-	-	TRBJ1-1	13	TRBV7-8	CASSSSRATEAFF	TGTGCCAGCAGCTCCAGCAGGGCTACTGAAGCTTTCTTT
many	TRBD1	TRBJ1-4	13	TRBV4-1	CASGTVPNEKLFF	TGCGCCAGCGGGACAGTTCCTAATGAAAAACTGTTTTTT
-	TRBD2	TRBJ2-5	16	TRBV10-1	CASSSGLAGGRETQYF	TGCGCCAGCAGTTCAGGACTAGCGGGGGGAAGAGAGACCCAGTACTTC
-	-	TRBJ2-2	16	TRBV21-1	CASSRPQGFDTGELFF	TGTGCCAGCAGCCGACCCCAGGGTTTTGACACCGGGGAGCTGTTTTTT
-	-	TRBJ2-4	13	TRBV25-1	CASSDHSRVIQYF	TGTGCCAGCAGTGACCATTCCAGGGTCATTCAGTACTTC
-	TRBD1	TRBJ2-3	17	TRBV9	CASSVAGGQGPTDTQYF	TGTGCCAGCAGCGTAGCGGGGGGACAGGGCCCCACAGATACGCAGTATTTT
once	-	TRBJ2-5	13	TRBV18	CASRPGNQETQYF	TGTGCCAGCCGTCCGGGGAACCAAGAGACCCAGTACTTC
-	-	TRBJ1-4	17	TRBV30	CAWSVPLFSTTNEKLFF	TGTGCCTGGAGTGTCCCCTTGTTTTCTACAACTAATGAAAAACTGTTTTTT
-	TRBD1	TRBJ1-4	15	TRBV5-1	CASSITGTGTEKLFF	TGCGCCAGCAGCATTACAGGGACAGGGACTGAAAAACTGTTTTTT
-	TRBD1	TRBJ2-7	14	TRBV10-1	CASSDTGQGYEQYF	TGCGCCAGCAGTGATACCGGACAGGGTTACGAGCAGTACTTC
few	-	TRBJ1-5	13	TRBV10-3	CAISEGAYQPQHF	TGTGCCATCAGTGAGGGGGCCTACCAGCCCCAGCATTTT
few	-	TRBJ1-2	16	TRBV14	CASSQDHLTNDYGYTF	TGTGCCAGCAGCCAAGATCACCTGACAAACGACTATGGCTACACCTTC
-	-	TRBJ1-6	15	TRBV5-1	CASSETVGDNSPLHF	TGCGCCAGCAGCGAGACAGTTGGGGATAATTCACCCCTCCACTTT
-	TRBD1	TRBJ1-6	14	TRBV5-8	CASSLGQGNSPLHF	TGTGCCAGCAGCCTGGGACAGGGAAATTCACCCCTCCACTTT
-	-	TRBJ1-1	11	TRBV2	CASIKNTEAFF	TGTGCCAGCATTAAGAACACTGAAGCTTTCTTT
-	TRBD1	TRBJ2-3	19	TRBV27	CASSLWGGLTGGNTDTQYF	TGTGCCAGCAGTTTATGGGGGGGCCTGACAGGGGGTAACACAGATACGCAGTATTTT
-	TRBD2	TRBJ2-2	15	TRBV5-6	CASSFLAGATGELFF	TGTGCCAGCAGCTTCTTAGCGGGAGCTACCGGGGAGCTGTTTTTT
-	TRBD1	TRBJ1-2	16	TRBV30	CAWTKSFPRTGGGYTF	TGTGCCTGGACCAAATCCTTTCCAAGGACAGGGGGCGGCTACACCTTC
-	TRBD2	TRBJ2-5	15	TRBV18	CASSPQHGGEETQYF	TGTGCCAGCTCACCACAACACGGGGGGGAAGAGACCCAGTACTTC
-	TRBD1	TRBJ1-6	17	TRBV28	CASSDRGLSSYNSPLHF	TGTGCCAGCAGTGACAGGGGGCTTAGCTCCTATAATTCACCCCTCCACTTT
-	-	TRBJ1-1	14	TRBV5-4	CASSRGLMNTEAFF	TGTGCCAGCAGCCGGGGTCTGATGAACACTGAAGCTTTCTTT
-	-	TRBJ2-7	12	TRBV5-4	CASSGALQVQYF	TGTGCCAGCAGCGGGGCTCTACAGGTGCAGTACTTC
few	-	TRBJ1-6	17	TRBV4-1	CASSQEPLGGRNSPLHF	TGCGCCAGCAGCCAAGAGCCCCTCGGGGGACGTAATTCACCCCTCCACTTT
-	TRBD1	TRBJ1-3	17	TRBV6-4	CARPPGQGADSGNTIYF	TGTGCCAGACCCCCGGGACAGGGGGCCGACTCTGGAAACACCATATATTTT
-	TRBD1	TRBJ1-1	14	TRBV5-1	CASSVGQGGTEAFF	TGCGCCAGCAGCGTCGGACAGGGTGGGACTGAAGCTTTCTTT
-	TRBD2	TRBJ2-1	16	TRBV5-1	CASSGDSGGARNEQFF	TGCGCCAGCAGCGGGGATAGCGGGGGGGCCAGAAATGAGCAGTTCTTC
-	TRBD2	TRBJ2-2	16	TRBV18	CASSPAGGPSTGELFF	TGTGCCAGCTCACCAGCGGGGGGGCCGTCCACCGGGGAGCTGTTTTTT
-	-	TRBJ1-1	13	TRBV5-4	CASSSPADTEAFF	TGTGCCAGCAGCTCTCCGGCGGACACTGAAGCTTTCTTT
-	-	TRBJ2-7	13	TRBV25-1	CASSEDNSYEQYF	TGTGCCAGCAGTGAAGACAACTCCTACGAGCAGTACTTC
-	TRBD1	TRBJ2-7	12	TRBV29-1	CSVGQGGYEQYF	TGCAGCGTTGGACAGGGGGGTTACGAGCAGTACTTC
-	TRBD1	TRBJ2-2	14	TRBV5-1	CASRDRASTGELFF	TGCGCCAGCAGGGACAGGGCCTCCACCGGGGAGCTGTTTTTT
-	TRBD1	TRBJ1-3	16	TRBV30	CAWRRPGQSSGNTIYF	TGTGCCTGGAGGCGCCCGGGACAGAGCTCTGGAAACACCATATATTTT
-	-	TRBJ2-1	16	TRBV2	CASSVSPAGGHNEQFF	TGTGCCAGCAGTGTATCCCCAGCGGGTGGACACAATGAGCAGTTCTTC
-	-	TRBJ1-3	14	TRBV7-2	CASSLRGTGNTIYF	TGTGCCAGCAGCTTACGGGGGACCGGAAACACCATATATTTT
-	TRBD1	TRBJ1-2	15	TRBV5-5	CASSYTGGASYGYTF	TGTGCCAGCAGCTATACAGGGGGCGCCAGCTATGGCTACACCTTC
-	-	TRBJ1-1	15	TRBV5-4	CASSPRQGTNTEAFF	TGTGCCAGCAGCCCCCGGCAGGGCACCAACACTGAAGCTTTCTTT
few	-	TRBJ1-2	13	TRBV6-6	CASSYQGSYGYTF	TGTGCCAGCAGTTACCAGGGCAGCTATGGCTACACCTTC
-	TRBD1	TRBJ2-6	18	TRBV23-1	CASSQSGTGLAGANVLTF	TGCGCCAGCAGTCAATCTGGGACAGGGTTAGCTGGGGCCAACGTCCTGACTTTC
-	TRBD2	TRBJ2-5	13	TRBV10-3	CAIQRGWGETQYF	TGTGCCATCCAGCGGGGCTGGGGGGAGACCCAGTACTTC
-	-	TRBJ1-1	15	TRBV5-8	CASSLGQRMNTEAFF	TGTGCCAGCAGCTTGGGACAGAGAATGAACACTGAAGCTTTCTTT
few	-	TRBJ2-6	15	TRBV7-2	CASSLIPSGANVLTF	TGTGCCAGCAGCCTAATACCCTCTGGGGCCAACGTCCTGACTTTC